The 11 T cell receptor beta chains below were found in one sample sequenced in a study of Ad26.COV2.S vaccination and SARS-CoV-2 variants. Method: immunoSEQ multiplex PCR; TCRdb's copy keeps in-frame clones and lacks some. The sample has approximately 480,000 clones, 87% seen once. Treatment indicated: 15 to 20 received Ad26.COV2.S at low or high dose, single or two shots; about 5 received placebo; per-sample allocation not given. Collection of the samples took place on day 63 after the first injection of vaccine or placebo. Source: peripheral blood, taken in a trial of Ad26.COV2.S vaccine versus placebo. The receptors originated from a person aged 18 to 59 who received the Ad26.COV2.S COVID-19 vaccine or a placebo.

The rearrangement links TRBV7-2 to TRBJ2-7, with a weak D call TRBD2 (6 bases). The CDR3 has 15 residues. Trimming shortened V by 1 base and J by 0 bases, and 10 bases separated the two germline ends. Germline CDR1 is SGHTA and CDR2 is FQGNSA. The CDR3 loop is CASSLGGGASYEQYF. The CDR3 coding sequence is TGTGCCAGCAGCTTAGGCGGCGGGGCCTCCTACGAGCAGTACTTC.

The J gene is TRBJ1-1, the V gene TRBV28, with D perhaps TRBD1 (6 bases). CDR3 length: 15 residues. V lost 6 bases and J lost 0, with 14 bases in between. Per germline, CDR1 MDHEN and CDR2 SYDVKM. CDR3 DNA: TGTGCCAGCAGCCAACCACAGGGCCTGAACACTGAAGCTTTCTTT. Its protein product is CASSQPQGLNTEAFF.

A word on this clone: Other DNA sequences of this sample code for an identical CDR3. The chain has TRBV12-3 or TRBV12-4 and TRBJ2-5, with D possibly TRBD2 on 6 matching bases. V dropped 3 bases and J dropped 4 bases, with 9 bases sitting between them. CDR3 length equals 13 residues. CDR3 bases: TGTGCCAGCAGTTTGGACGGGGGAGAGACCCAGTACTTC. Translated: CASSLDGGETQYF.

The chain joins TRBV27 to TRBJ2-7; 10 bases line up with TRBD2. The germline gives CDR1 MNHEY, CDR2 SMNVEV (reference sequence). V dropped 4 bases and J dropped 4; count of bases not matched to a gene: 10. This CDR3 has 16 residues. CDR3 bases: TGTGCCAGCAGTTCCCCTCCTAGCGGGAGCGGGTACGAGCAGTACTTC. It specifies CASSSPPSGSGYEQYF.

V and J are TRBV30 and TRBJ2-2; TRBD2 is a possible D gene (6 bases). Germline CDR1 reads GTSNPN; CDR2 reads SVGIG (reference sequence). The CDR3 extends over 14 amino acids. Trimming pared 0 bases from V and 5 bases from J, leaving 10 bases between. The CDR3 reads CAWSVGGRTGELFF. The DNA of the CDR3 is TGTGCCTGGAGTGTTGGAGGGAGGACCGGGGAGCTGTTTTTT.

The chain is built from TRBV7-2 and TRBJ2-1; 7 bases match TRBD2. The germline gives CDR1 SGHTA, CDR2 FQGNSA. This CDR3 is built from 18 residues. Losses at the gene ends were 5 bases for V and 0 bases for J; bases not matched to a gene: 13. CDR3 DNA: TGTGCCAGCAGCAAAAACTCTTTAGCGGGCAGCTCCTACAATGAGCAGTTCTTC. This codes for CASSKNSLAGSSYNEQFF.

This chain connects TRBV5-1 to TRBJ1-6, with D unclear. The CDR3 contains 17 residues. Trimming left V 4 bases short and J 6 bases short, with 20 bases between. Germline V gene data show CDR1 as SGHRS and CDR2 as YFSETQ. CDR3: CASSPRARATSNSPLHF. The CDR3 DNA sequence: TGCGCCAGCAGCCCCCGAGCTCGTGCCACATCTAATTCACCCCTCCACTTT.

The chain is built from TRBV5-8 and TRBJ1-2; D is possibly TRBD1 (6 bases). The germline V gene encodes CDR1 SGHTS and CDR2 YDEGEE. This CDR3 is built from 15 residues. Trimming left V 0 bases short and J 2 bases short, with 11 bases between. CDR3 nucleotides: TGTGCCAGCAGCTTGGGAGGACAGCTGAACTATGGCTACACCTTC. It encodes CASSLGGQLNYGYTF.

The chain joins TRBV9 to TRBJ2-1; 8 bases align to TRBD2. The CDR3 runs to 16 residues. CDR1 SGDLS and CDR2 YYNGEE come from the germline V gene. J lost 7 bases, V lost 4 bases, and 13 bases had no gene match. CDR3 sequence reads: CASSFLPAGGVNEQFF. The CDR3 bases are TGTGCCAGCAGCTTCCTCCCTGCGGGAGGCGTGAATGAGCAGTTCTTC.

This clone turned up a few times. The genes are TRBV6-5 and TRBJ1-1; D is perhaps TRBD1 (5 bases). Germline lookup yields CDR1 MNHEY and CDR2 SVGAGI. The CDR3 extends over 13 amino acids. V was clipped by 0 bases and J by 5 bases, with 7 bases between them. CDR3 residues: CASSYSRGTEAFF. CDR3 nucleotide sequence: TGTGCCAGCAGTTACTCAAGGGGTACTGAAGCTTTCTTT.

V usage is TRBV29-1 and J usage is TRBJ1-5, with D possibly matching TRBD1 (5 bases). V was trimmed by 6 bases and J by 7 bases, leaving 16 bases between them. Germline CDR1 SQVTM, CDR2 ANQGSEA. This CDR3 region has 13 residues. DNA for the CDR3: TGCAGCGTAGGGCAGGGTTCTGGACAGCCCCAGCATTTT. This sequence encodes CSVGQGSGQPQHF. The full variable domain, rest sourced from reference TRBV29-1 and TRBJ1-5, is SAVISQKPSRDICQRGTSLTIQCQVDSQVTMMFWYRQQPGQSLTLIATANQGSEATYESGFVIDKFPISRPNLTFSTLTVSNMSPEDSSIYLCSVGQGSGQPQHFGDGTRLSIL.